These 23 T cell receptor beta chains originate from one sample sequenced in a study of blood T cells in healthy people across ages. Combining a sample-barcoded 5' primer with a J-beta primer mix, a second PCR ran for roughly 7 to 12 cycles. TCRdb redid the calling of the 5' RACE reads with MiXCR, one entry per CDR3 protein. The table includes 750,000 to 950,000 distinct CDR3 sequences, under 35% detected once. The data also belong to a second study, concerning T cells of mothers and their children.

The sample was blood. These receptors came from a woman aged 40 to 50 in good health.

The rearrangement joins TRBV3-1 to TRBJ2-7, with 9 bases that match TRBD2. Losses at the gene ends were 8 bases for V and 7 bases for J; bases not matched to a gene: 9. The CDR3 has 13 amino acids. Germline CDR1 is LGHDT and CDR2 is YNNKEL (reference sequence). CDR3 sequence reads: CASGLAGSLEQYF. For the CDR3, the DNA is TGTGCCAGCGGGCTAGCGGGGTCCTTGGAGCAGTACTTC.

Comment on this clonotype: This could be a read error, since a much larger clone is one nucleotide away. V and J are TRBV12-3 or TRBV12-4 and TRBJ1-2; 10 bases fit TRBD1. This CDR3 region has 13 residues. The V segment lost 11 bases and the J segment 5 bases; nucleotides outside the gene matches: 8. The CDR3 bases are TGTGCCTGCACCGGACAGGGGGGGTATGGCTACACCTTC. Encoded protein: CACTGQGGYGYTF.

A note on this clonotype: It may be a read error: a sequence one base away is much more abundant. V and J are TRBV2 and TRBJ2-7; D remains ambiguous. V shed 5 bases and J shed 7 bases, with 12 bases lying between them. Germline-derived CDR1 and CDR2 are SNHLY and FYNNEI. The CDR3 contains 12 residues. The CDR3 sequence is CASSKNLREQYF. The DNA of the CDR3 is TGTGCCAGCAGTAAAAATCTCCGGGAGCAGTACTTC.

Notes on this clonotype: Since a much larger clone is just one base distant, this may be a read error. This chain connects TRBV3-1 to TRBJ2-7; 8 bases are a match to TRBD1. The CDR3 consists of 16 residues. V lost 4 bases and J lost 7; bases outside the gene matches: 15. The V gene's germline CDR1 is LGHDT and CDR2 YNNKEL (reference sequence). CDR3 region: CASSPLGQVTYNEQYF. CDR3 DNA sequence: TGTGCCAGCAGCCCCCTGGGACAGGTAACCTACAATGAGCAGTACTTC.

In regard to this clonotype: The junction does not match germline at one end; this may be a read error. The chain recombines TRBV28 with TRBJ2-7, with 7 bases aligning to TRBD1. Germline assignment: CDR1 MDHEN and CDR2 SYDVKM. CDR3 length equals 16 residues. As DNA, the CDR3 is TGTGTCAGCAGCAAAGAGGCCGAACAGGGGTCCTACGAGCAGTACTTC. As protein: CVSSKEAEQGSYEQYF.

In its sample, this clonotype was seen a few times. This chain links TRBV28 with TRBJ2-7; TRBD2 is a possible D gene (6 bases). Germline V gene lookup returns CDR1 MDHEN and CDR2 SYDVKM. The V gene lost 3 bases and the J gene lost 5 bases, with 17 bases spanning the gap. This CDR3 has 15 amino acids. CDR3 amino acids: CASSFPRGAPDEQYF. The CDR3 DNA reads as TGTGCCAGCAGTTTCCCTCGCGGGGCTCCTGACGAGCAGTACTTC. The full variable domain, its missing parts supplied by reference TRBV28 and TRBJ2-7, is DVKVTQSSRYLVKRTGEKVFLECVQDMDHENMFWYRQDPGLGLRLIYFSYDVKMKEKGDIPEGYSVSREKKERFSLILESASTNQTSMYLCASSFPRGAPDEQYFGPGTRLTVT.

Many counts were recorded for this clonotype. The chain is built from TRBV29-1 and TRBJ1-4, with D perhaps TRBD1 (6 bases). The CDR3 sequence is 14 residues long. The V gene lost 6 bases and the J gene lost 7 bases, with 18 bases spanning the gap. Germline V gives CDR1 SQVTM, CDR2 ANQGSEA. The CDR3 bases are TGCAGCGTAGTGACCAGGGGAGGAGGTGAAAAACTGTTTTTT. This sequence encodes CSVVTRGGGEKLFF.

This clonotype has just a few counts. The chain has TRBV12-3 or TRBV12-4 and TRBJ2-5; 8 bases are shared with TRBD1. CDR3 size: 17 residues. Unmatched junction bases numbered 12, after V lost 3 bases and J lost 3 bases. CDR3 in amino acids: CASSLGSRGPGEETQYF. CDR3 nucleotides: TGTGCCAGCAGTTTGGGTTCCAGGGGGCCTGGGGAAGAGACCCAGTACTTC.

V usage is TRBV5-4 and J usage is TRBJ2-3; D is possibly TRBD1 or TRBD2 (5 bases each). V dropped 2 bases and J dropped 6 bases, with 16 bases sitting between them. CDR3 size: 15 residues. Germline V gene data show CDR1 as SGHNT and CDR2 as YYREEE (reference sequence). This CDR3 reads CASSLIFGASDTQYF. CDR3 coding DNA: TGTGCCAGCAGCTTAATCTTCGGGGCTTCGGATACGCAGTATTTT.

This clonotype occurred many times. CDR3 sequence reads: CASSYSLAGPQETQYF. As DNA, the CDR3 is TGTGCCAGCAGTTACTCGCTAGCGGGGCCTCAAGAGACCCAGTACTTC. V is TRBV6-2 or TRBV6-3 and J is TRBJ2-5, with TRBD2 matching over 9 bases. Trimming cost V 0 bases and J 2 bases; bases outside gene matches: 4. Germline V gene sequence: CDR1 MNHEY, CDR2 SVGEGT. The CDR3 covers 16 residues.

This clonotype was observed many times. The chain has TRBV7-2 and TRBJ2-5; 7 bases are a match to TRBD2. The V gene's germline CDR1 is SGHTA and CDR2 FQGNSA. This CDR3 has 14 amino acids. V was pared by 5 bases and J by 10 bases, with 13 bases of the junction left unmatched. CDR3 in DNA: TGTGCCAGCAGCCCCCTGGTGCGGGAGTCCGACCAGTACTTC. It translates to CASSPLVRESDQYF.

This clonotype was recorded a few times. V usage is TRBV4-3 and J usage is TRBJ1-6; 8 bases fit TRBD1. V dropped 1 base and J dropped 10; count of bases not matched to a gene: 6. In germline, CDR1 is LGHNA, CDR2 YSLEER. The CDR3 is 15 amino acids. CDR3 sequence: CASSQGTGRRSPLHF. In DNA, the CDR3 is TGCGCCAGCAGCCAAGGGACAGGGCGGAGATCACCCCTCCACTTT.

Only a few counts were recorded for this clonotype. V is TRBV3-1 and J is TRBJ2-1; tentative D call: TRBD2 (6 bases). The V gene lost 2 bases and the J gene lost 5 bases, with 16 bases spanning the gap. CDR3 length equals 16 residues. Germline V gene lookup returns CDR1 LGHDT and CDR2 YNNKEL (reference sequence). CDR3 sequence reads: CASSQSVAVWDNEQFF. In DNA form, the CDR3 reads TGTGCCAGCAGCCAAAGCGTAGCGGTATGGGACAATGAGCAGTTCTTC.

V is TRBV30 and J is TRBJ1-1, with TRBD1 as a possible D gene (5 bases). The V and J ends lost 0 bases and 6 bases respectively, with 11 bases between them. This CDR3 is built from 13 residues. Germline V gene data show CDR1 as GTSNPN and CDR2 as SVGIG (reference sequence). CDR3 coding DNA: TGTGCCTGGAGTGTTCAACGGGGCGCTGAAGCTTTCTTT. It specifies CAWSVQRGAEAFF.

This clonotype turned up a few times. This chain uses TRBV28 with TRBJ1-1; possible D gene TRBD1, 5 bases. Germline values: CDR1 MDHEN, CDR2 SYDVKM. This CDR3 contains 15 residues. Trimming removed 5 bases from V and 0 bases from J, with 13 bases in between. CDR3 in amino acids: CASSGGGIMNTEAFF. DNA for the CDR3: TGTGCCAGCAGTGGGGGGGGGATAATGAACACTGAAGCTTTCTTT.

Many counts were recorded for this clonotype. The chain recombines TRBV4-1 with TRBJ2-5; D might be TRBD1 or TRBD2, each matching 5 bases. The CDR3 is made up of 17 amino acids. Germline values: CDR1 MGHRA, CDR2 YSYEKL. Trimming cost V 4 bases and J 5 bases, with 23 bases left between them. This CDR3 reads CASSPPGRVPWGETQYF. DNA of the CDR3: TGCGCCAGCAGCCCCCCTGGCAGGGTCCCCTGGGGGGAGACCCAGTACTTC.

V is TRBV28 and J is TRBJ2-2, with TRBD1 matching 7 bases. Unmatched junction bases numbered 7, after V lost 5 bases and J lost 4 bases. Germline values: CDR1 MDHEN, CDR2 SYDVKM. This CDR3 spans 15 amino acids. For the CDR3, the DNA is TGTGCCAGCAGTCCAGGGGGTACGGGCACCGGGGAGCTGTTTTTT. Residues: CASSPGGTGTGELFF.

This clonotype has ten or more counts. The chain is built from TRBV29-1 and TRBJ2-3; no definite D call. Germline-derived CDR1 and CDR2 are SQVTM and ANQGSEA. V was shortened by 1 base and J by 0 bases, with 5 bases between the two germline ends. The CDR3 consists of 13 residues. CDR3 DNA: TGCAGCGTTGAAGTAGGCAGCACAGATACGCAGTATTTT. This codes for CSVEVGSTDTQYF.

A note on this clonotype: The junction departs from the called germline gene at one end, perhaps through a read error. V is TRBV5-1 and J is TRBJ1-4; 10 bases are shared with TRBD1. The CDR3 contains 14 residues. Germline loops: CDR1 SGHRS, CDR2 YFSETQ. The CDR3 spells CASSVGTGDENLFF. CDR3 sequence (DNA): TGCGCCAGCAGCGTCGGGACAGGGGATGAAAACCTGTTTTTT.

The chain employs TRBV4-2 and TRBJ1-1; a weak D match, TRBD1 (5 bases). Per germline, CDR1 LGHNA and CDR2 YNFKEQ. This CDR3 is built from 16 residues. Trimming removed 1 base at V and 5 bases at J, with 17 bases between. The CDR3 sequence: CASSQGGDLGVTEAFF. CDR3 nucleotide sequence: TGTGCCAGCAGCCAAGGAGGAGACCTAGGGGTGACTGAAGCTTTCTTT.

In regard to this clonotype: Sequence at one end of the junction differs from germline and may be a read error. The V call is TRBV7-9, the J call TRBJ2-1; D possibly corresponds to TRBD1 (5 bases). The CDR3 loop spans 12 amino acids. Looked up from germline, CDR1 is SEHNR and CDR2 is FQNEAQ (reference sequence). CDR3 amino acids: CAGSSDNNEQFF. The CDR3 region has the DNA TGTGCCGGCAGCTCGGACAACAATGAGCAGTTCTTC.

This clonotype appeared many times. The rearrangement links TRBV4-1 to TRBJ1-2, with a weak D call TRBD1 (6 bases). V was clipped by 2 bases and J by 1 base, with 8 bases between them. CDR1 is MGHRA, CDR2 YSYEKL, per germline. The CDR3 spans 14 residues. CDR3: CASSQYRVNYGYTF. In DNA, the CDR3 is TGCGCCAGCAGCCAATACAGGGTTAACTATGGCTACACCTTC.

V is TRBV7-3 and J is TRBJ2-3; D gene uncertain. Trimming took 6 bases from V and 4 from J, leaving 11 bases between them. The germline CDR1 and CDR2 sequences are SGHTA and FQGTGA. CDR3 length equals 13 residues. CDR3 coding DNA: TGTGCCAGCAGACTCCCCCCCGCAGATACGCAGTATTTT. Its protein is CASRLPPADTQYF.